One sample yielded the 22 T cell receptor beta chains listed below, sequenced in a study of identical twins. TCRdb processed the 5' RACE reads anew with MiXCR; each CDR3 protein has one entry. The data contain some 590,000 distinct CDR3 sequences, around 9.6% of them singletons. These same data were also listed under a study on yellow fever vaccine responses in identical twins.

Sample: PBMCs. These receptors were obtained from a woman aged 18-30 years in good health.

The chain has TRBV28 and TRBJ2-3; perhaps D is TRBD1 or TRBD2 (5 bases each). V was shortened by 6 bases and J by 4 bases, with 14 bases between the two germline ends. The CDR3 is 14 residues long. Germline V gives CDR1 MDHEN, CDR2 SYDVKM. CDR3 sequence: CASSPQRGADTQYF. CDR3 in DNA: TGTGCCAGCAGCCCGCAGAGGGGAGCAGATACGCAGTATTTT. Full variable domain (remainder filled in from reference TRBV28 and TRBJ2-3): DVKVTQSSRYLVKRTGEKVFLECVQDMDHENMFWYRQDPGLGLRLIYFSYDVKMKEKGDIPEGYSVSREKKERFSLILESASTNQTSMYLCASSPQRGADTQYFGPGTRLTVL.

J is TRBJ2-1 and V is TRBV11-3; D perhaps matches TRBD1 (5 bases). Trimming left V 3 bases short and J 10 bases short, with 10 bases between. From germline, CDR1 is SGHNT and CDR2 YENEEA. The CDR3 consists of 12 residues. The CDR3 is CASSFTSGEQFF. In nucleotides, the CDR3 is TGTGCCAGCAGCTTCACTTCAGGGGAGCAGTTCTTC.

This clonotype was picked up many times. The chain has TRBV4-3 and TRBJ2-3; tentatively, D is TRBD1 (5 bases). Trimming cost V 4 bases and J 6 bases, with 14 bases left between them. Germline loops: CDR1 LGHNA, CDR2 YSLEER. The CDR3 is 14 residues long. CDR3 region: CASSPAQGGDTQYF. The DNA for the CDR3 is TGCGCCAGCAGCCCGGCGCAGGGTGGCGATACGCAGTATTTT.

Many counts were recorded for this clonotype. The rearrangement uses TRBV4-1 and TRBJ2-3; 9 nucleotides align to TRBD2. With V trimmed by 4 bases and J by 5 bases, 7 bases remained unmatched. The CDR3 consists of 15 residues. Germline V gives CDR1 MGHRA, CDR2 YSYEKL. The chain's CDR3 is CASSLGTSRIDTQYF. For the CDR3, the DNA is TGCGCCAGCAGCCTGGGGACTAGCAGAATAGATACGCAGTATTTT.

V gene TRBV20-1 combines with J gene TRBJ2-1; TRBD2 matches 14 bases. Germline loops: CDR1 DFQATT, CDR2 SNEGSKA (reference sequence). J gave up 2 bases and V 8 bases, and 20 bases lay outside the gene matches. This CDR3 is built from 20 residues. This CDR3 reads CSPTPRGRLAGGVTYNEQFF. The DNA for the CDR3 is TGCAGTCCCACACCCAGAGGTCGACTAGCGGGGGGGGTTACCTACAATGAGCAGTTCTTC.

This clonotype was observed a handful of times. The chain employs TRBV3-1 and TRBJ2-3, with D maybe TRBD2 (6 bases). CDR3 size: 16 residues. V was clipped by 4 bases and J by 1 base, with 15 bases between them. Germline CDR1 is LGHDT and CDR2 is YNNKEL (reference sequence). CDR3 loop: CASSPGGSGRTDTQYF. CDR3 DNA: TGTGCCAGCAGCCCCGGGGGTAGCGGACGCACAGATACGCAGTATTTT.

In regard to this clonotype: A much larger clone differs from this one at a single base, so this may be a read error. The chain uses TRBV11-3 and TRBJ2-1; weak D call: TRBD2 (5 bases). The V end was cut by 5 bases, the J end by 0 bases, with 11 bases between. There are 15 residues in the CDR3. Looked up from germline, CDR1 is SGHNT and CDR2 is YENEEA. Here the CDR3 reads CASSVGESSYNEQFF. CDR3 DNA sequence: TGTGCCAGCAGCGTCGGGGAAAGCTCCTACAATGAGCAGTTCTTC.

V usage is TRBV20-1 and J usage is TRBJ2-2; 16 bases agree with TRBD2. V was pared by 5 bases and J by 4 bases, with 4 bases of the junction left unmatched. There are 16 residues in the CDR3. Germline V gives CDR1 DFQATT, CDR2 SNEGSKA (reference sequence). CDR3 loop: CSAGTSGGAITGELFF. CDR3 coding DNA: TGCAGTGCTGGGACTAGCGGGGGGGCGATCACCGGGGAGCTGTTTTTT.

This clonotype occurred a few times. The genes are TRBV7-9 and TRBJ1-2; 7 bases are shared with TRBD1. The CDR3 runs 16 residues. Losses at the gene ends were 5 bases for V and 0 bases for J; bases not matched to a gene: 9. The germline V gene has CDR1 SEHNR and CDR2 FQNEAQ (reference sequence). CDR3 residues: CASSLGLGQTNYGYTF. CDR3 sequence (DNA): TGTGCCAGCAGCCTTGGCTTGGGACAGACTAACTATGGCTACACCTTC.

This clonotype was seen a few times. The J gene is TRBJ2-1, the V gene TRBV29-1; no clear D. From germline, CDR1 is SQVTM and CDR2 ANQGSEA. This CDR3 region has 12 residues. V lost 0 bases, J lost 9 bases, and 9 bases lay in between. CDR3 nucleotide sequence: TGCAGCGTTGAAGATCTTAGGCCTGAGCAGTTCTTC. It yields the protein CSVEDLRPEQFF.

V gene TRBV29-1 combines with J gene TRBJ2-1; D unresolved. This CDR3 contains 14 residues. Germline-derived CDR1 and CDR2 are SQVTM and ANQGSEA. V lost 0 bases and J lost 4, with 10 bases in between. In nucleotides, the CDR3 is TGCAGCGTTGAAGATAAGGTGATATACAATGAGCAGTTCTTC. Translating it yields CSVEDKVIYNEQFF.

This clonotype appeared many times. The CDR3 DNA is TGTGCCAGCAGCGCCGGGTCCGGGGCCTCCAATGAGCAGTTCTTC. The encoded protein is CASSAGSGASNEQFF. This chain connects TRBV9 to TRBJ2-1; tentatively, D is TRBD1 or TRBD2 (5 bases each). Per germline, CDR1 SGDLS and CDR2 YYNGEE. V shed 3 bases and J shed 6 bases, with 16 bases lying between them. The CDR3 is made up of 15 amino acids.

CDR3 sequence reads: CASTTGTSDEDTQYF. The CDR3 DNA reads as TGTGCCAGCACGACCGGGACTAGCGATGAAGATACGCAGTATTTT. The chain joins TRBV7-9 to TRBJ2-3, with TRBD2 matching over 10 bases. This CDR3 has 15 amino acids. With 7 bases clipped from V and 5 bases from J, the junction kept 9 bases outside the gene matches. The germline V gene encodes CDR1 SEHNR and CDR2 FQNEAQ (reference sequence). Full variable domain (rest looked up from reference TRBV7-9 and TRBJ2-3): DTGVSQNPRHKITKRGQNVTFRCDPISEHNRLYWYRQTLGQGPEFLTYFQNEAQLEKSRLLSDRFSAERPKGSFSTLEIQRTEQGDSAMYLCASTTGTSDEDTQYFGPGTRLTVL.

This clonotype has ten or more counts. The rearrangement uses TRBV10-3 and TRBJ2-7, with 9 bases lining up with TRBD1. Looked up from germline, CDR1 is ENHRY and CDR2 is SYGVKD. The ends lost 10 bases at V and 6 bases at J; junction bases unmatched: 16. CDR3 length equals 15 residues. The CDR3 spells CATLRAGQGLSEQYF. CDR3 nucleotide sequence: TGTGCCACCTTGAGGGCGGGACAGGGTCTCTCCGAGCAGTACTTC.

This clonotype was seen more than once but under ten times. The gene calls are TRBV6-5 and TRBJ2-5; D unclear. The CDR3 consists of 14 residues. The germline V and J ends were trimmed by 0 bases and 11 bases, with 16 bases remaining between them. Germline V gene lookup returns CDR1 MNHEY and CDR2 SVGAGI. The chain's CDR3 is CASSYSKAPQEQYF. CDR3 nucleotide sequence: TGTGCCAGCAGTTACTCGAAGGCACCCCAAGAGCAGTACTTC.

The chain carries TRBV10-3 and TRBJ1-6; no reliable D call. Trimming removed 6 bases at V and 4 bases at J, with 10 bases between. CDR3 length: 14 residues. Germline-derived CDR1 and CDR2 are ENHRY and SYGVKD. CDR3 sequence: CAISRHLYNSPLHF. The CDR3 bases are TGTGCCATCAGCCGACACCTTTATAATTCACCCCTCCACTTT.

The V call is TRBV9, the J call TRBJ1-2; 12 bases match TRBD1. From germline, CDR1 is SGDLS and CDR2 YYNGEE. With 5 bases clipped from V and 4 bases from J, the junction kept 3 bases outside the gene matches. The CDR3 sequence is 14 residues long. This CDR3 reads CASRGTGGGYGYTF. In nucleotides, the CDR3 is TGTGCCAGCAGAGGGACAGGGGGCGGCTATGGCTACACCTTC.

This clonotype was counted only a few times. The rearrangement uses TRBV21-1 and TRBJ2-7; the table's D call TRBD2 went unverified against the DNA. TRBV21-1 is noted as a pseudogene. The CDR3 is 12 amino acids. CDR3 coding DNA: TGTGTTAGCCTGGGAGGGACCTACGAGCAGTACTTC. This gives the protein CVSLGGTYEQYF.

The DNA for the CDR3 is TGCGCCAGCAGCTTGTTTACAGGGGTCGATAGCTCCTACAATGAGCAGTTCTTC. Translating it yields CASSLFTGVDSSYNEQFF. The V and J genes are TRBV5-1 and TRBJ2-1; 7 positions agree with TRBD1. The CDR3 extends over 18 amino acids. Trimming took 1 base from V and 0 from J; bases not matched to a gene: 10. Looked up from germline, CDR1 is SGHRS and CDR2 is YFSETQ.

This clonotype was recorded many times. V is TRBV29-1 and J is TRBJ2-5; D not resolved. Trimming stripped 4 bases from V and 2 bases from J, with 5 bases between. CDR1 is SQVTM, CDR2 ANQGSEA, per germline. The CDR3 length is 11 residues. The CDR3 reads CSVGRQETQYF. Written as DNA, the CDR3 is TGCAGCGTTGGTCGGCAAGAGACCCAGTACTTC.

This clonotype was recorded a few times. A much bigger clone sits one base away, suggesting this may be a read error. The CDR3 region has the DNA TGCTGTGCTCCTCACTGGACTAGCGGGAGTGGCTACGAGCAGTACTTC. Its protein product is CCAPHWTSGSGYEQYF. The chain uses TRBV20-1 and TRBJ2-7; the match to TRBD2 covers 13 bases. In germline, CDR1 is DFQATT, CDR2 SNEGSKA (reference sequence). This CDR3 spans 16 amino acids.

CDR3 protein: CAWSSESLDPEQYF. CDR3 in DNA: TGTGCCTGGAGTTCGGAGTCGCTGGACCCCGAGCAGTACTTC. The V call is TRBV30, the J call TRBJ2-7, with no clear D. Germline assignment: CDR1 GTSNPN and CDR2 SVGIG (reference sequence). There are 14 residues in the CDR3. Trimming stripped 2 bases from V and 6 bases from J, with 17 bases between.